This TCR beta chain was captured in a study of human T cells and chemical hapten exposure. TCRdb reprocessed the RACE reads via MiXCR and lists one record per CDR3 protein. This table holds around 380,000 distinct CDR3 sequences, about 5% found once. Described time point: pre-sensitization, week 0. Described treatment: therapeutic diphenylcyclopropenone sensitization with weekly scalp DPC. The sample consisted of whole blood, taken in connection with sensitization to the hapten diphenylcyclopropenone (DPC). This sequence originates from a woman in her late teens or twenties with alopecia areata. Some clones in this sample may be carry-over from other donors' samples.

CDR3 sequence (DNA): TGTGCCAGCAGTTCCCGGGGGCCCAACTATGGCTACACCTTC. This codes for CASSSRGPNYGYTF. The J gene is TRBJ1-2, the V gene TRBV12-3 or TRBV12-4, with a weak D call TRBD1 (6 bases). V lost 4 bases to trimming and J lost 2 bases, with 11 bases between them. This CDR3 is built from 14 residues.